Following are 7 T cell receptor beta chains from one sample sequenced in a study of blood T cell repertoires in COVID-19. The data were produced by immunoSEQ multiplex PCR, yet TCRdb's version contains in-frame clones alone and is incomplete. The sample gives approximately 180,000 clones, approximately 84% of which show up once; 1.2% is in the top ten. The sample was PBMCs or T cells enriched from blood (not recorded which). The receptors derive from a human donor with acute COVID-19. The donor label of this sample is uncertain.

CDR3 protein: CASSDQGQGTAGELFF. CDR3 DNA sequence: TGCGCCAGCAGTGACCAGGGACAGGGAACTGCCGGGGAGCTGTTTTTT. The chain has TRBV10-1 and TRBJ2-2; TRBD1 matches at 9 bases. The V gene end was trimmed by 3 bases and the J gene end by 6 bases; junction bases not matched to a gene: 8. The V gene's germline CDR1 is WNHNN and CDR2 SYGVQD (reference sequence). This CDR3 is built from 16 residues.

The chain carries TRBV10-3 and TRBJ2-7; a weak D match, TRBD1 (6 bases). Trimming took 6 bases from V and 1 from J, leaving 13 bases between them. CDR1 is ENHRY and CDR2 is SYGVKD in the germline V gene. The CDR3 is 14 amino acids. The CDR3 loop reads CAIRPQGISYEQYF. CDR3 in DNA: TGTGCCATCAGGCCCCAGGGGATTTCCTACGAGCAGTACTTC.

The gene calls are TRBV19 and TRBJ1-2; maybe TRBD1 (5 bases). This CDR3 spans 13 amino acids. Germline V gene sequence: CDR1 LNHDA, CDR2 SQIVND (reference sequence). V shed 4 bases and J shed 4 bases, with 10 bases lying between them. CDR3 residues: CASSRGGSYGYTF. CDR3 in DNA: TGTGCCAGTAGTAGGGGCGGCAGCTATGGCTACACCTTC.

The chain couples TRBV6-1 to TRBJ2-7, with TRBD2 identical over 7 bases. V dropped 3 bases and J dropped 6; count of bases not matched to a gene: 5. Germline CDR1 MNHNS, CDR2 SASEGT. The CDR3 consists of 13 residues. CDR3 loop: CASSEVSGGEQYF. CDR3 DNA: TGTGCCAGCAGTGAGGTTTCGGGGGGCGAGCAGTACTTC.

This chain connects TRBV27 to TRBJ2-7; tentatively, D is TRBD2 (6 bases). V lost 5 bases and J lost 10, with 18 bases in between. The germline gives CDR1 MNHEY, CDR2 SMNVEV (reference sequence). The CDR3 is 13 amino acids. CDR3 nucleotide sequence: TGTGCCAGCAGTCCGGGTGCGGGGCCCCTCCAGTACTTC. It specifies CASSPGAGPLQYF.

This clone was found once. The V and J genes are TRBV5-4 and TRBJ1-2; 8 nucleotides agree with TRBD1. The CDR3 runs to 15 residues. After removal of 1 base from V and 4 bases from J, the junction contained 6 bases not matched to a gene. Per germline, CDR1 SGHNT and CDR2 YYREEE (reference sequence). This CDR3 is CASSLPGTGGYGYTF. In DNA form, the CDR3 reads TGTGCCAGCAGCTTGCCCGGGACAGGAGGCTATGGCTACACCTTC. The entire variable domain, with the rest obtained from reference TRBV5-4 and TRBJ1-2, is as follows: ETGVTQSPTHLIKTRGQQVTLRCSSQSGHNTVSWYQQALGQGPQFIFQYYREEENGRGNFPPRFSGLQFPNYSSELNVNALELDDSALYLCASSLPGTGGYGYTFGSGTRLTVV.

The rearrangement joins TRBV5-6 to TRBJ1-2; the D gene is possibly TRBD1 (6 bases). The ends were cut back, 4 bases at V and 3 bases at J, with 10 bases in the middle. Per the germline V gene, CDR1 is SGHDT and CDR2 is YYEEEE. This CDR3 contains 13 residues. The CDR3 region is CASSIDRHYGYTF. The DNA of the CDR3 is TGTGCCAGCAGCATTGACAGGCACTATGGCTACACCTTC.